These T cell receptor beta chains were read from a single sample in a study of breast tumors, draining lymph nodes, adjacent tissues. From the multiplex PCR reads, TCRdb called clonotypes with MiXCR, one entry per CDR3 protein. The sample has 150,000 to 250,000 distinct CDR3 sequences; around 29% are singletons. Material: axillary lymph node tissue. The receptors come from a female donor with breast cancer. Some clones in this sample may be carry-over from other donors' samples. Each CDR3 is given with its conserved first and last residue. A D gene is named only where the DNA matches it firmly. Expanded clones are given a class, and other clones once, few, many or no size at all.

cdr3_nt cdr3_aa clone_size j_call d_call v_call
TGTGCCAGTAGCCGGGGGCAGCCCCAGCATTTT CASSRGQPQHF many TRBJ1-5 NA TRBV19
TGTGCCATCAGTGAGGGGGGCGGGGGCTACGAGCAGTACTTC CAISEGGGGYEQYF many TRBJ2-7 NA TRBV10-3
TGCGCCAGCAGCTTGGGACAGGGGAGCTCCTACGAGCAGTACTTC CASSLGQGSSYEQYF few TRBJ2-7 TRBD1 TRBV5-1
TGCAGTGCTCACGGACAAGCGGACCCGTCCAATGAGCAGTTCTTC CSAHGQADPSNEQFF NA TRBJ2-1 NA TRBV20-1
TGTGCCAGCTCACCATACAATCAGCCCCAGCATTTT CASSPYNQPQHF NA TRBJ1-5 NA TRBV18
TGCGCCAGCGGGAGAACCGGGGAGCTGTTTTTT CASGRTGELFF many TRBJ2-2 NA TRBV4-3
TGTAGTGCCCAGAGCGGTCTAGCGGGGACGCCACAGTACTTC CSAQSGLAGTPQYF once TRBJ2-7 TRBD2 TRBV20-1
TGCAGCGTTGTGGGGTACGAAAAACTGTTTTTT CSVVGYEKLFF NA TRBJ1-4 NA TRBV29-1
TGCGCCAGCAGCTTGTCTGCCACGTCTGCTGGAAACACCATATATTTT CASSLSATSAGNTIYF many TRBJ1-3 NA TRBV5-1
TGTGCCAGCAGCGTAGCGGCAGGGGGGCTGGGGGAGACCCAGTACTTC CASSVAAGGLGETQYF many TRBJ2-5 NA TRBV9
TGCAGTGCTAGAGATCTAGGGGGGTGGAATGAGCAGTTCTTC CSARDLGGWNEQFF many TRBJ2-1 NA TRBV20-1
TGTGCCAGCAGCTCCCGGGCGGACACTGAAGCTTTCTTT CASSSRADTEAFF few TRBJ1-1 NA TRBV7-2
TGTGCCAGCAGGCACTCGACAGGGAGGGATGGCTACACCTTC CASRHSTGRDGYTF few TRBJ1-2 TRBD1 TRBV6-5
TGCGCCAGCAGTGAACAGCTAAACTATGGCTACACCTTC CASSEQLNYGYTF NA TRBJ1-2 NA TRBV10-1
TGTGCCAGCAGCTGGGGACTAGCGGGGGATTCTAGCACACATACGCAGTATTTT CASSWGLAGDSSTHTQYF once TRBJ2-3 TRBD2 TRBV7-2
TGCGCCAGCACCGGGGACAGGGGGCCCGGGGCCAACGTCCTGACTTTC CASTGDRGPGANVLTF many TRBJ2-6 TRBD1 TRBV10-2
TGCAGTGCTAGGCCATTGGCGGGGGCCCCCTCCTACGAGCAGTACTTC CSARPLAGAPSYEQYF many TRBJ2-7 NA TRBV20-1
TGTGCCAGCAGCTCGAACAGGGACACCGGGGAGCTGTTTTTT CASSSNRDTGELFF many TRBJ2-2 NA TRBV7-9
TGTGCCAGCAGCATCACTAGGGTCCATGAGCAGTTCTTC CASSITRVHEQFF many TRBJ2-1 NA TRBV7-8
TGTGCCAGCAGCTTAGAGCTAGCGGGATATCAGAAGCAGTACTTC CASSLELAGYQKQYF many TRBJ2-7 TRBD2 TRBV7-9
TGTGCCACCAGTGCTAGAGTGAGGGTTGAGTGGACAGATACGCAGTATTTT CATSARVRVEWTDTQYF NA TRBJ2-3 NA TRBV24-1
TGCAGTCAAAGCGGGGGAGAGACCCAGTACTTC CSQSGGETQYF many TRBJ2-5 TRBD2 TRBV20-1
TGTGCCAGCAGCTTAGTGTCCTACAATGAGCAGTTCTTC CASSLVSYNEQFF many TRBJ2-1 NA TRBV7-2
TGTGCCAGCAGCGTAGAAGATAGCCTCAACTATGGCTACACCTTC CASSVEDSLNYGYTF many TRBJ1-2 NA TRBV9
TGTGCCAGCAGTCCCTGGGGAGAGACCCAGTACTTC CASSPWGETQYF many TRBJ2-5 NA TRBV12-3/TRBV12-4
TGTGCCAGCAGCGGCACAGAAATGAACACCGGGGAGCTGTTTTTT CASSGTEMNTGELFF many TRBJ2-2 NA TRBV9
TGTGCCAGCAGATATCGACAGGGGAACACCGGGGAGCTGTTTTTT CASRYRQGNTGELFF few TRBJ2-2 TRBD1 TRBV28
TGTGCCAGCAGCCAAGAACAGGGGGGTACGCAGTATTTT CASSQEQGGTQYF NA TRBJ2-3 TRBD1 TRBV3-1
TGTGCCAGCAGACCGGGACAGGGGGGCTACACCTTC CASRPGQGGYTF many TRBJ1-2 TRBD1 TRBV12-3/TRBV12-4
TGTGCCAGCAGCTTCTCGCCCAGCAGCTTGGCCTTCGGGGCAGATACGCAGTATTTT CASSFSPSSLAFGADTQYF NA TRBJ2-3 NA TRBV7-9
TGTGCCAGCAGCGCCACATCCGCGGGGGACCCGGGAGATACGCAGTATTTT CASSATSAGDPGDTQYF many TRBJ2-3 TRBD2 TRBV5-8
TGCAGTGCTTTTTTCGGGGCCCAAGAGACCCAGTACTTC CSAFFGAQETQYF many TRBJ2-5 NA TRBV20-1
TGTGCCAGCAGCGTTGAGGAGGGACTAGAAGAGACCCAGTACTTC CASSVEEGLEETQYF few TRBJ2-5 TRBD2 TRBV2
TGTGCCAGTACGGGGAGTTTATACGGGCTCGGGAACACTGAAGCTTTCTTT CASTGSLYGLGNTEAFF NA TRBJ1-1 NA TRBV19
TGCAGTGAGGGAGGGGCTTATGGCTACACCTTC CSEGGAYGYTF many TRBJ1-2 NA TRBV20-1
TGTGCCAGCTCACCACCGAACGGCCAACGAGCCGGGGAGCTGTTTTTT CASSPPNGQRAGELFF few TRBJ2-2 NA TRBV18
TGTGCCAGCAGCGCGCAGGATCAGCCGGGTGGAAACACCATATATTTT CASSAQDQPGGNTIYF NA TRBJ1-3 NA TRBV7-9
TGTGCCAGCGAGACGGACACTCAAGAGACCCAGTACTTC CASETDTQETQYF many TRBJ2-5 NA TRBV2
TGTGCTAGTGGTTACGTCGACTCGGGGCAAGAGACCCAGTACTTC CASGYVDSGQETQYF NA TRBJ2-5 NA TRBV12-5
TGTGCCAGCAGTTTAGCCCAGATTAGGGGGGGCTATGGCTACACCTTC CASSLAQIRGGYGYTF few TRBJ1-2 NA TRBV28
TGTGCCAGCAGTCACTCCCTCGGACAGGGGGGAAGCTACGAGCAGTACTTC CASSHSLGQGGSYEQYF many TRBJ2-7 TRBD1 TRBV6-6
TGTGCCATCAGTGGGGACTCCCAAGAGACCCAGCATTTT CAISGDSQETQHF NA TRBJ1-5 NA TRBV10-3
TGTGCCAGCAGTCGCACTAGCGGGGATAACTATGACTACACCTTC CASSRTSGDNYDYTF NA TRBJ1-2 NA TRBV2
TGTGCCAGCAGTCCATTGAGTAATTCACCCCTCCACTTT CASSPLSNSPLHF many TRBJ1-6 NA TRBV2
TGTGCCATCAGTCCCCAGGGGGAGGCCGATGGCTACACCTTC CAISPQGEADGYTF NA TRBJ1-2 TRBD1 TRBV10-3
TGTGCCAGTAGTAAGTTTGTGGGGACAGGGGGCTTTTCCTATAATTCACCCCTCCACTTT CASSKFVGTGGFSYNSPLHF NA TRBJ1-6 TRBD1 TRBV19
TGTGCCAGCACCACCCGGGGGAGCCAAGAGACCCAGTACTTC CASTTRGSQETQYF many TRBJ2-5 NA TRBV7-2
TGTGCCAGCAGCTTGCCTACAGGGAGCTATGGCTACACCTTC CASSLPTGSYGYTF many TRBJ1-2 NA TRBV5-8
TGTGCCACCCTCGCCGGGGGGGGGCAAGAGACCCAGTACTTC CATLAGGGQETQYF few TRBJ2-5 TRBD2 TRBV27
TGTGCCAGCAGCTTAGGACTGGGGGTATTGAACACTGAAGCTTTCTTT CASSLGLGVLNTEAFF few TRBJ1-1 NA TRBV7-2
TGTGCCAGCAGCTTAGCTGAGGACAGAAACACCATATATTTT CASSLAEDRNTIYF many TRBJ1-3 NA TRBV7-8